A selection of T cell receptor beta chains follows, all from one sample in a study of blood T cell repertoires in COVID-19. Profiling relied on immunoSEQ multiplex PCR, and the TCRdb table lists in-frame clones only, not all of them. The repertoire includes tens of thousands of clones, roughly 88% of them detected once, and 4% to 5.5% sits in the top ten. Sequencing was done on a sample of peripheral blood. These receptor sequences come from a human donor in a cohort sampled during active COVID-19. CDR3s include the opening cysteine and the closing phenylalanine or tryptophan. The D gene is left open where the match is weak. The size of a clone is reported for some rows only, either as once, few or many, or as a class for expanded clones.

j_call: TRBJ2-7; d_call: .; cdr3_length: 16; v_call: TRBV15; clone_size: once; cdr3_aa: CATSRGQGYETYEQYF; cdr3_nt: TGTGCCACCAGCAGAGGGCAGGGATATGAAACCTACGAGCAGTACTTC
j_call: TRBJ1-2; d_call: TRBD1; cdr3_length: 11; v_call: TRBV10-2; clone_size: .; cdr3_aa: CASSDRNGYTF; cdr3_nt: TGCGCCAGCTCGGACAGGAATGGCTACACCTTC
j_call: TRBJ1-4; d_call: TRBD1; cdr3_length: 16; v_call: TRBV6-5; clone_size: .; cdr3_aa: CASSYSKGQGNEKLFF; cdr3_nt: TGTGCCAGCAGTTACTCTAAGGGACAGGGGAACGAAAAACTGTTTTTT
j_call: TRBJ1-4; d_call: .; cdr3_length: 14; v_call: TRBV19; clone_size: .; cdr3_aa: CASKKDRNNEKLFF; cdr3_nt: TGTGCCAGCAAAAAAGACAGGAATAATGAAAAACTGTTTTTT
j_call: TRBJ1-1; d_call: TRBD1; cdr3_length: 13; v_call: TRBV3-1/TRBV3-2; clone_size: .; cdr3_aa: CASSTGDGTEAFF; cdr3_nt: TGTGCCAGCAGTACAGGGGATGGGACTGAAGCTTTCTTT
j_call: TRBJ1-3; d_call: .; cdr3_length: 13; v_call: TRBV29-1; clone_size: .; cdr3_aa: CSVSGTTRNTIYF; cdr3_nt: TGCAGCGTCTCCGGGACAACTAGAAACACCATATATTTT
j_call: TRBJ2-1; d_call: TRBD1; cdr3_length: 14; v_call: TRBV29-1; clone_size: once; cdr3_aa: CSVAKGQGVTEQFF; cdr3_nt: TGCAGCGTTGCTAAAGGACAGGGGGTAACTGAGCAGTTCTTC
j_call: TRBJ2-7; d_call: TRBD2; cdr3_length: 13; v_call: TRBV2; clone_size: .; cdr3_aa: CASRASGSYEQYF; cdr3_nt: TGTGCCAGCAGGGCTAGCGGGAGCTACGAGCAGTACTTC
j_call: TRBJ2-7; d_call: TRBD1; cdr3_length: 15; v_call: TRBV7-2; clone_size: .; cdr3_aa: CASSSGGTGRIEQYF; cdr3_nt: TGTGCCAGCAGCTCGGGCGGGACAGGACGGATCGAGCAGTACTTC
j_call: TRBJ2-3; d_call: .; cdr3_length: 15; v_call: TRBV28; clone_size: .; cdr3_aa: CASSEQGRGTDTQYF; cdr3_nt: TGTGCCAGCAGTGAGCAGGGGAGGGGCACAGATACGCAGTATTTT
j_call: TRBJ1-5; d_call: TRBD1; cdr3_length: 15; v_call: TRBV7-2; clone_size: few; cdr3_aa: CASSTGQGLGQPQHF; cdr3_nt: TGTGCCAGCAGCACGGGACAGGGTCTTGGTCAGCCCCAGCATTTT
j_call: TRBJ1-1; d_call: TRBD1; cdr3_length: 15; v_call: TRBV27; clone_size: .; cdr3_aa: CASSNKQGMNTEAFF; cdr3_nt: TGTGCCAGCAGTAACAAACAGGGGATGAACACTGAAGCTTTCTTT
j_call: TRBJ1-5; d_call: .; cdr3_length: 16; v_call: TRBV9; clone_size: few; cdr3_aa: CASSRPEGLGNQPQHF; cdr3_nt: TGTGCCAGCAGCCGTCCGGAGGGGCTGGGGAATCAGCCCCAGCATTTT
j_call: TRBJ1-1; d_call: .; cdr3_length: 14; v_call: TRBV6-5; clone_size: .; cdr3_aa: CASMGGGRGTEAFF; cdr3_nt: TGTGCCAGCATGGGGGGAGGTAGGGGCACTGAAGCTTTCTTT
j_call: TRBJ2-3; d_call: .; cdr3_length: 13; v_call: TRBV2; clone_size: .; cdr3_aa: CASSVQGTDTQYF; cdr3_nt: TGTGCCAGCAGTGTTCAGGGGACAGATACGCAGTATTTT
j_call: TRBJ1-1; d_call: TRBD1; cdr3_length: 13; v_call: TRBV19; clone_size: .; cdr3_aa: CASSMGQKSEAFF; cdr3_nt: TGTGCCAGTAGTATGGGACAGAAAAGTGAAGCTTTCTTT
j_call: TRBJ1-5; d_call: .; cdr3_length: 14; v_call: TRBV6-2/TRBV6-3; clone_size: .; cdr3_aa: CASSWGGGRQPQHF; cdr3_nt: TGTGCCAGCAGTTGGGGAGGGGGTAGGCAGCCCCAGCATTTT
j_call: TRBJ2-2; d_call: TRBD2; cdr3_length: 15; v_call: TRBV30; clone_size: .; cdr3_aa: CAWSAWGGYTGELFF; cdr3_nt: TGTGCCTGGAGTGCCTGGGGGGGTTATACCGGGGAGCTGTTTTTT
j_call: TRBJ1-5; d_call: TRBD1; cdr3_length: 13; v_call: TRBV19; clone_size: .; cdr3_aa: CASRTGTDQPQHF; cdr3_nt: TGTGCCAGTAGGACAGGGACGGATCAGCCCCAGCATTTT